This T cell receptor beta chain comes out of a study of CD8+ T cells in alopecia areata. Study at large: Tofacitinib exposure lasted 6 to 18 months, followed by 6 months off drug. Study-wide points: Amid tofacitinib therapy, many expanded lesional clones stayed present in scalp and blood.

Treatment noted: oral pan-JAK inhibitor, 5-10 mg twice daily. Alopecia areata patients had lesional scalp punch biopsies and peripheral blood taken from them. PBMCs were stained for CD3, CD4 and CD8, and CD4+ and CD8+ T cells were sorted. Germline loops: CDR1 SSHAT, CDR2 FNYEAQ (reference sequence). The CDR3 sequence is 14 residues long. Extraction of RNA preceded its reverse transcription into cDNA, which served as the sequencing template. Method: immunoSEQ multiplex PCR; TCRdb's copy keeps in-frame clones and lacks some. The repertoire holds 90,000 to 120,000 clones, with 84% as singletons. Concerning this clone: Its specificity is unknown. Mismatch with germline at one junction end may stem from a read error.

This receptor was taken from a human donor with alopecia areata. Material: CD8+ T cells sorted from blood, obtained at week 24, from a patient treated with tofacitinib. The rearrangement joins TRBV7-7 to TRBJ2-2; D call uncertain. The CDR3 DNA sequence: TGTGCTAGCAGCTTAGGGTCGAACACCGGGGAGCTGTTTTTT. Residues: CASSLGSNTGELFF.